This TCR beta chain was sequenced for a study of beta chain features in type 1 diabetes. Study context: Cell yields, gender and age were similar in healthy donors and patients. Overall study findings and caveats: Whether TCRB rearrangement is influenced by HLA type was left unresolved in this analysis. There was a moderate but significant shortening of TCRB CDR3s in all four CD4+ subsets of Type 1 diabetes patients.

The entirety of the isolated RNA underwent reverse transcription, so expressed TCRB transcripts were sequenced. Produced via immunoSEQ multiplex PCR; TCRdb's table is partial and in-frame only. The sample lists 600,000 to 700,000 clones; roughly 12% were seen once. Regarding this clone: Its antigen is as yet unknown.

The CDR3 has 16 residues. The ends were cut back, 1 base at V and 0 bases at J, with 12 bases in the middle. Germline assignment: CDR1 LNHNV and CDR2 YYDKDF (reference sequence). Post-sort purity exceeded 98% for all sorted populations. Sequences were obtained from naive CD4+ T cells from blood. The clonotype was recovered from a man aged 25-45 years with type 1 diabetes. V usage is TRBV15 and J usage is TRBJ1-1, with D perhaps matching TRBD1 (5 bases). The CDR3 nucleotides read TGTGCCACCAGCAGAGTCCCGGGGGAGGTGAACACTGAAGCTTTCTTT. Translating it yields CATSRVPGEVNTEAFF.